This T cell receptor beta chain was sequenced during a study of shared T cell receptors in the human thymus. The CDR3 length is 18 residues. V lost 2 bases and J lost 0; bases outside the gene matches: 6. Germline V CDR1 and CDR2: MDHEN, SYDVKM. TCRdb's copy holds only in-frame clones and misses some; the assay was immunoSEQ multiplex PCR. The data contain hundreds of thousands of clones, approximately 95% of them singletons. V and J are TRBV28 and TRBJ2-5; 13 bases map to TRBD2. Sample: thymocytes. This clonotype was sampled from a human donor. CDR3 in amino acids: CASSLPTSGRLYQETQYF. The CDR3 region has the DNA TGTGCCAGCAGTTTACCGACTAGCGGGAGGCTGTACCAAGAGACCCAGTACTTC.